The entry that follows covers one T cell receptor beta chain sequence. This CDR3 comprises 14 residues. CDR1 is GTSNPN and CDR2 is SVGIG in the germline V gene (reference sequence). V dropped 5 bases and J dropped 7; count of bases not matched to a gene: 10. TCRdb keeps only in-frame clones here, not all; method: immunoSEQ multiplex PCR. The repertoire holds roughly 3,200 clones, with about two thirds as singletons. These data belong to a study of tissue T cells after allogeneic stem cell transplantation. Material: tissue from the right colon, obtained at autopsy. The TCR was taken from a male donor at least 60 years old with lung cancer. The chain is built from TRBV30 and TRBJ1-2, with 10 bases identical to TRBD1. The CDR3 reads CAWDRLGTGVGYTF. CDR3 DNA: TGTGCCTGGGACAGACTTGGGACAGGGGTTGGCTACACCTTC.